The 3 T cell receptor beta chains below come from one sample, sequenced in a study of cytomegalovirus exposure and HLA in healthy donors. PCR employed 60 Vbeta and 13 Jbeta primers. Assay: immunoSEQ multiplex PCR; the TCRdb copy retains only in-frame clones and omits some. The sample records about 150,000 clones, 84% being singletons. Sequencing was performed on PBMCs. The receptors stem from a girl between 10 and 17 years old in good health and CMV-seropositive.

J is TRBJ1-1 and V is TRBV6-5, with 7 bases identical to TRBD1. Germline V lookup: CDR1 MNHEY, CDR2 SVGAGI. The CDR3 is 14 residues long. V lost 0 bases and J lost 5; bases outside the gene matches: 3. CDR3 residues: CASSYSQGVTEAFF. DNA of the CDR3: TGTGCCAGCAGTTACTCGCAGGGGGTGACTGAAGCTTTCTTT.

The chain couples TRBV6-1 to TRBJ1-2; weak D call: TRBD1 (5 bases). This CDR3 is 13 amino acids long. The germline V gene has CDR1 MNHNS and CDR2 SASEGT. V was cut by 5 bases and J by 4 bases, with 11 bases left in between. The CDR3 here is CASSYTTVYGYTF. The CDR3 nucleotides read TGTGCCAGCAGTTATACGACAGTCTATGGCTACACCTTC.

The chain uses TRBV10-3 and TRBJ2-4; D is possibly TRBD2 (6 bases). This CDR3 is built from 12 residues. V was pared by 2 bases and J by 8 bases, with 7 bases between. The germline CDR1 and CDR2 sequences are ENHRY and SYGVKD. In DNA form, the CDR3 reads TGTGCCATCAGTGAGACGGGAGACATTCAGTACTTC. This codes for CAISETGDIQYF.